The clone carrying this T cell receptor beta chain was observed at least ten times. What it binds is not known. The data belong to a study of human T cells and chemical hapten exposure. Study information: Upper-back patch tests with 0.01% DPC were read at 6 days.

Indicated time point: patch test 2, 6 weeks after DPC sensitization. The treatment was: therapeutic diphenylcyclopropenone sensitization with weekly scalp DPC. Each donor was an alopecia patient between 18 and 70 years of age who qualified for DPC. Unique molecular identifiers were affixed to discrete cDNA molecules within the library. Each CDR3 protein is one row after TCRdb ran MiXCR on the RACE reads. The sample contains 350,000 to 400,000 distinct CDR3 sequences, roughly 6.3% of which appear only once. V lost 7 bases, J lost 7 bases, and 12 bases stayed unmatched. CDR1 is SNHLY and CDR2 is FYNNEI in the germline V gene. This CDR3 contains 16 residues. Notes on the study in general: As patch test score rose, PT1 expanded TCR counts tended to rise as well.

This sequence originates from a young woman with alopecia areata. Some clones in this sample may be carry-over from other donors' samples. The source material was whole blood, sampled in connection with sensitization to the hapten diphenylcyclopropenone (DPC). This chain uses TRBV2 with TRBJ1-6, with TRBD1 matching over 8 bases. The CDR3 is CASTILGTGKNSPLHF. CDR3 DNA: TGTGCCAGCACCATTCTCGGGACAGGCAAGAATTCACCCCTCCACTTT.